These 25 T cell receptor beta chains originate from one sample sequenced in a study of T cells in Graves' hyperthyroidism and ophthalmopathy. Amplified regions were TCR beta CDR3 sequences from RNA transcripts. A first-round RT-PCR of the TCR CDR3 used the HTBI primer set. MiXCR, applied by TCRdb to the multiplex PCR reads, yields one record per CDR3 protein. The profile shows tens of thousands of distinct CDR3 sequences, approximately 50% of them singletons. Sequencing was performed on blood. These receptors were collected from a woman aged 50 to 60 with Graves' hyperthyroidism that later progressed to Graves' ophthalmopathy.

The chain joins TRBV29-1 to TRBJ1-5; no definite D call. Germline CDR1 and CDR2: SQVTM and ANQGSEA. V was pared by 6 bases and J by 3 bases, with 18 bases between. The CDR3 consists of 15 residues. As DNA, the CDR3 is TGCAGCGTGTTCACGGGCGAGGGAATCAATCAGCCCCAGCATTTT. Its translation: CSVFTGEGINQPQHF.

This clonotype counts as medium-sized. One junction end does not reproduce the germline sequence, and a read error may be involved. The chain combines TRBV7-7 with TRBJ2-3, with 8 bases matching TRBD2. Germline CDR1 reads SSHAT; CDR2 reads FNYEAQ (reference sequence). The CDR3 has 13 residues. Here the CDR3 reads CASSGSGTDTQYF. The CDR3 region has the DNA TGTGCTAGCAGCGGGAGCGGCACAGATACGCAGTATTTT.

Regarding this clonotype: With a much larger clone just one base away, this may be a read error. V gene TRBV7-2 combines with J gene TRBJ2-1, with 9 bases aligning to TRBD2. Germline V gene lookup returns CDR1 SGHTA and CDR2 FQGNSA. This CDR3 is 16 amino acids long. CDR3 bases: TGTGCCAGCAGGACCCTCTTTCTAGCGGGATTCAATGAGCGGTTCTTC. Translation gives CASRTLFLAGFNERFF.

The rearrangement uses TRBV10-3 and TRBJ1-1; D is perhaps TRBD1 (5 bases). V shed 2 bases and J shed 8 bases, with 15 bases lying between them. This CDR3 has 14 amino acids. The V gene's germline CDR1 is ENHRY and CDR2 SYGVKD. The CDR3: CAISEPGGGQEAFF. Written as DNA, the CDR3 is TGTGCCATCAGTGAGCCGGGGGGGGGTCAGGAAGCTTTCTTT.

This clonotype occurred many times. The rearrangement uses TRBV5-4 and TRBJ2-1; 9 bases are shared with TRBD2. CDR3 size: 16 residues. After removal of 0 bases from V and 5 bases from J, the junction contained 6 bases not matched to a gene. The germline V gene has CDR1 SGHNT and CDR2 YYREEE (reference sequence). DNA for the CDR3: TGTGCCAGCAGCTTGGTTGCGAGCGGGGGGAACAATGAGCAGTTCTTC. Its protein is CASSLVASGGNNEQFF.

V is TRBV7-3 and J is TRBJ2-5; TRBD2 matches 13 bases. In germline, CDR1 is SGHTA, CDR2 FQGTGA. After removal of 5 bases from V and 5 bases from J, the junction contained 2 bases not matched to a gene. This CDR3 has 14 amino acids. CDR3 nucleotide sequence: TGTGCCAGCAGCCTACTAGCGGGAGGGGAGACCCAGTACTTC. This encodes CASSLLAGGETQYF.

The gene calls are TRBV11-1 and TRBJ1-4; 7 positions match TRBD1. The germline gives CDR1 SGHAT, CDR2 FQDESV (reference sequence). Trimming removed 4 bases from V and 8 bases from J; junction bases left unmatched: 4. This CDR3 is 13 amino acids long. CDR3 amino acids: CASSSEQGEKLFF. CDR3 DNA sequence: TGTGCCAGCAGCTCCGAACAGGGGGAAAAACTGTTTTTT.

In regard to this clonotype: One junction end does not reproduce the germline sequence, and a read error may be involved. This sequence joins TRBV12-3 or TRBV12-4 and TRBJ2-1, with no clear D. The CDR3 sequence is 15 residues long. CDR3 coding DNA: TGTGCCAGCAGCTTTTACCAGAGCTCCTACAATGAGCGGTTCTTC. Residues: CASSFYQSSYNERFF.

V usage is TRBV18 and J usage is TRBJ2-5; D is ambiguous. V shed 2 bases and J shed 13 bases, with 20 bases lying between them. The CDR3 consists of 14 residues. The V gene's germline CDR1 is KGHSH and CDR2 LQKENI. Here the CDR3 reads CASSPESSQEARYF. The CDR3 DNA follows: TGTGCCAGCTCACCAGAGTCCTCACAAGAGGCCCGGTACTTC. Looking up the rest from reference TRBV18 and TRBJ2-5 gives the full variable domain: NAGVMQNPRHLVRRRGQEARLRCSPMKGHSHVYWYRQLPEEGLKFMVYLQKENIIDESGMPKERFSAEFPKEGPSILRIQQVVRGDSAAYFCASSPESSQEARYFGPGTRLLVL.

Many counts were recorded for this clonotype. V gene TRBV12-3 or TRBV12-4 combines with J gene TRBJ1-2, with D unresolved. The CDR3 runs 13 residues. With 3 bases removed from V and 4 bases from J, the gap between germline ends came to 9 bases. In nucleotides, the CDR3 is TGTGCCAGCAGTTTGGGTTTTGGCTATGGCTACACCTTC. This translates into CASSLGFGYGYTF.

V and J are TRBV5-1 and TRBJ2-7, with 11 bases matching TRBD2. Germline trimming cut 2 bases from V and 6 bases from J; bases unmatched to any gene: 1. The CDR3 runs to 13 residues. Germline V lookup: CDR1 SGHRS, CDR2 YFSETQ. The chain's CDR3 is CASSFGTSGEQYF. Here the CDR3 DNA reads TGCGCCAGCAGCTTCGGGACTAGCGGCGAGCAGTACTTC.

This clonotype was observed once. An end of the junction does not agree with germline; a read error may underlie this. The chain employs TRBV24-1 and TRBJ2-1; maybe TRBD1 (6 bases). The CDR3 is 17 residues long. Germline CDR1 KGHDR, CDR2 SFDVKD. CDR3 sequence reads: CATSDQRTAHGCNEQSF. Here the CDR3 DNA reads TGTGCTACCAGTGATCAAAGGACAGCCCATGGCTGCAATGAGCAGTCCTTC.

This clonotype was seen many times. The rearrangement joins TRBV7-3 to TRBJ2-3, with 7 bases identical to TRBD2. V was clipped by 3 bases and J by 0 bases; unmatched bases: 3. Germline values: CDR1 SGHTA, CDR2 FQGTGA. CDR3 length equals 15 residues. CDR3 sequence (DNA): TGTGCCAGCAGCTTTACTAGCGCTAGCACAGATACGCAGTATTTT. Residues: CASSFTSASTDTQYF.

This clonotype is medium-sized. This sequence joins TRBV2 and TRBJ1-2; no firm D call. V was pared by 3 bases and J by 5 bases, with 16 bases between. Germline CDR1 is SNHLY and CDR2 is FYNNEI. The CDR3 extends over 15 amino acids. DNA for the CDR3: TGTGCCAGCAGTGATGGGATACTATTAATATATGGCTACACCTTC. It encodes CASSDGILLIYGYTF.

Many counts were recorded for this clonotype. CDR3 loop: CASRGQGWMNTEAFF. The CDR3 DNA sequence: TGTGCCAGCAGGGGGCAAGGGTGGATGAACACTGAAGCTTTCTTT. The chain has TRBV5-4 and TRBJ1-1, with TRBD1 as a possible D gene (5 bases). V shed 5 bases and J shed 0 bases, with 14 bases lying between them. From germline, CDR1 is SGHNT and CDR2 YYREEE (reference sequence). The CDR3 length is 15 residues.

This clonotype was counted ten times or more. CDR3 loop: CSATTTGGFVSGNTIYF. Here the CDR3 DNA reads TGCAGTGCTACGACGACAGGGGGCTTTGTCTCTGGAAACACCATATATTTT. The rearrangement joins TRBV20-1 to TRBJ1-3; 10 bases align to TRBD1. The CDR3 is 17 amino acids. Germline V gene sequence: CDR1 DFQATT, CDR2 SNEGSKA (reference sequence). J was trimmed by 0 bases and V by 4 bases; bases with no gene match: 9.

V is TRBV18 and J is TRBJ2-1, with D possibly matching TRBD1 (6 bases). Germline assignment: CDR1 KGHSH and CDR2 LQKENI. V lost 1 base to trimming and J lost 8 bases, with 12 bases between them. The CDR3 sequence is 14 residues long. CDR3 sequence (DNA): TGTGCCAGCTCACCACAGGGGGTTTCTCATGAGCAGTTCTTC. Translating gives CASSPQGVSHEQFF.

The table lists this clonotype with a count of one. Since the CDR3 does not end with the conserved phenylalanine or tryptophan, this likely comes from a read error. The CDR3 spells CASGPPGLAGDSGETQYC. The CDR3 bases are TGTGCCAGCGGCCCGCCGGGACTAGCGGGAGATTCGGGTGAGACCCAGTACTGC. V is TRBV7-2 and J is TRBJ2-5, with 14 bases that match TRBD2. With V trimmed by 8 bases and J by 5 bases, 16 bases remained unmatched. Germline lookup yields CDR1 SGHTA and CDR2 FQGNSA. The CDR3 sequence is 18 residues long.

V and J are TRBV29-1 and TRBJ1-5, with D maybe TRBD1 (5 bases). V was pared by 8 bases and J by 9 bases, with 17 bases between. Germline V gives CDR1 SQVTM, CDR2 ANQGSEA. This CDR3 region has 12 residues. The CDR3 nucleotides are TGCAGCTTAGCGGGGGATCCCGGGCCCCAGCATTTT. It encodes CSLAGDPGPQHF.

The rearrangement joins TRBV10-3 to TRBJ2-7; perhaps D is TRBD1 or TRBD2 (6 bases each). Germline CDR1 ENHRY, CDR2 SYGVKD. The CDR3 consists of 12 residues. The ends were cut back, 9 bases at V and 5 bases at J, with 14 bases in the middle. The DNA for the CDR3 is TGTGCCATTGGACAGCCGGGGGACGAGCAGTACTTC. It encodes CAIGQPGDEQYF.

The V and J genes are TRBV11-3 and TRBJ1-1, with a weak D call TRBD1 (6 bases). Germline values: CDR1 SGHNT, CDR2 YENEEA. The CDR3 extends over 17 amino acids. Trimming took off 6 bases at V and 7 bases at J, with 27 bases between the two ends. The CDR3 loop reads CASSLTGRAWGLGEAFF. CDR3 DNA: TGTGCCAGCAGTTTAACCGGGAGGGCCTGGGGGCTTGGTGAAGCTTTCTTT.

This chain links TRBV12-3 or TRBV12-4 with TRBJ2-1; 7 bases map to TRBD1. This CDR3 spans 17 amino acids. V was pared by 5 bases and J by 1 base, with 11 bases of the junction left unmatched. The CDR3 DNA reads TGTGCCAGCAGTCGACAGGGCTCTGGAAGGTCCTACAATGAGCAGTTCTTC. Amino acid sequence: CASSRQGSGRSYNEQFF.

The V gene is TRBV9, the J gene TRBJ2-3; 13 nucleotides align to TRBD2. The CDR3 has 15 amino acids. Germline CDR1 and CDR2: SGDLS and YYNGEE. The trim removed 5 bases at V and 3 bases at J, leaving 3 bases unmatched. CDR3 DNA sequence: TGTGCCAGCAGTAGGACTAGCGGGAGTACAGATACGCAGTATTTT. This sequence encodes CASSRTSGSTDTQYF.

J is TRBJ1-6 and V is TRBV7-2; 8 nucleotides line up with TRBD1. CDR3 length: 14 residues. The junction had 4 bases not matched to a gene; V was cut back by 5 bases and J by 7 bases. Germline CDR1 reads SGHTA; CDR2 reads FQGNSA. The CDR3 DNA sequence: TGTGCCAGCAGCCACGACAGGGGAAATTCACCCCTCCACTTT. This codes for CASSHDRGNSPLHF.

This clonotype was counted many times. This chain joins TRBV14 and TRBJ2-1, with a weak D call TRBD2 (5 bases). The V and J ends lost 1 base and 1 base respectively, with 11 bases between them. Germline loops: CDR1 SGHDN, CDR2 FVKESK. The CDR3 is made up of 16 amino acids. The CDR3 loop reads CASSQVGGLSYNEQFF. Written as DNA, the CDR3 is TGTGCCAGCAGCCAAGTGGGCGGGTTATCCTACAATGAGCAGTTCTTC.